This T cell receptor beta chain was retrieved from a study of cytomegalovirus exposure and HLA in healthy donors. The PCR ran on 60 Vbeta and 13 Jbeta primers. This table comes from immunoSEQ multiplex PCR, and its TCRdb copy is limited to in-frame clones, with some not included. The sample yields about 210,000 clones, roughly 78% seen once. The CDR3 is made up of 15 amino acids. V lost 4 bases, J lost 0 bases, and 11 bases lay in between. Germline V lookup: CDR1 SGHNT, CDR2 YYREEE (reference sequence). The sequenced sample consisted of PBMCs. The rearrangement uses TRBV5-4 and TRBJ2-1; D not resolved. The receptor comes from a boy between 10 and 17 years old in good health and CMV-seronegative. CDR3 sequence: CASSLDVPSYNEQFF. DNA for the CDR3: TGTGCCAGCAGCCTAGACGTCCCCTCCTACAATGAGCAGTTCTTC.